This T cell receptor (beta chain) comes out of a study of OX40 agonist ivuxolimab in advanced cancers. Study-level background: Ivuxolimab, an agonistic anti-OX40 (CD134) antibody, was given to patients. People in dose escalation had one of these cancers: hepatocellular carcinoma, melanoma, renal cell or head and neck cancer.

Clones were sequenced by immunoSEQ multiplex PCR, and TCRdb holds only the in-frame ones, with some missing. The sample includes around 11,000 clones, 74% of them seen just once. Sample: CD4+ or CD8+ T cells sorted from blood, taken in a trial of the OX40 agonist ivuxolimab. This clonotype was obtained from an adult with an advanced solid tumor such as melanoma, head and neck, liver or kidney cancer.

The CDR3 coding sequence is TGCGCCAGCAGCTTTCACAGGGGGACTTCCTACGAGCAGTACTTC. It is translated as CASSFHRGTSYEQYF. This chain connects TRBV4-1 to TRBJ2-7; 8 positions agree with TRBD1. V trimming: 5 bases; J trimming: 1 base; junction bases outside the gene matches: 7. Per germline, CDR1 MGHRA and CDR2 YSYEKL. The CDR3 loop spans 15 amino acids.